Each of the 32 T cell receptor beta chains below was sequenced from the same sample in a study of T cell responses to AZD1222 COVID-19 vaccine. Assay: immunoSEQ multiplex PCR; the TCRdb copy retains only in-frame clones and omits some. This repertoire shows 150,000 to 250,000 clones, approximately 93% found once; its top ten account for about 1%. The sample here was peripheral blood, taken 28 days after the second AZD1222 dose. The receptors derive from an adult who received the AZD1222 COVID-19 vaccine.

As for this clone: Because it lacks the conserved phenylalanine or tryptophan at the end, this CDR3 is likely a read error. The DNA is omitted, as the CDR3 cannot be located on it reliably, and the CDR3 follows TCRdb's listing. The CDR3 loop reads CASSLGGTFSTFTL. V is TRBV7-2 and J is TRBJ2-4; TRBD1, the table's D call, lacks a check against the DNA. Both ends counted, the CDR3 spans 14 residues. Germline V gene data show CDR1 as SGHTA and CDR2 as FQGNSA.

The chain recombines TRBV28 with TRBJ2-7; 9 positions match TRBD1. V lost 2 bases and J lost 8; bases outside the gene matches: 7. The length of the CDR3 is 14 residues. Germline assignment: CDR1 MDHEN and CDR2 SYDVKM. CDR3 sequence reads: CASSLVTGGSQQYF. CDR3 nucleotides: TGTGCCAGCAGTTTAGTTACAGGGGGCTCCCAGCAGTACTTC. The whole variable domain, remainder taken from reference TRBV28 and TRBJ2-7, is DVKVTQSSRYLVKRTGEKVFLECVQDMDHENMFWYRQDPGLGLRLIYFSYDVKMKEKGDIPEGYSVSREKKERFSLILESASTNQTSMYLCASSLVTGGSQQYFGPGTRLTVT.

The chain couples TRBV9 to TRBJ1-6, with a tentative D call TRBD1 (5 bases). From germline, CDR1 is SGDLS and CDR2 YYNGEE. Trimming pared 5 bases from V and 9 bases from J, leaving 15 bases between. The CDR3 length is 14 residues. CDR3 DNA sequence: TGTGCCAGCAGTTTAGGGGTGGAAAGTTCACCCCTCCACTTT. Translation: CASSLGVESSPLHF.

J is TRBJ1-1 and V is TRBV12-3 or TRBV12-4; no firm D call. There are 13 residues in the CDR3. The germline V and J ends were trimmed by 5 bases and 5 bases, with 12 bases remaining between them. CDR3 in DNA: TGTGCCAGCAGTATGGCCTCGGCAACTGAAGCTTTCTTT. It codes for CASSMASATEAFF.

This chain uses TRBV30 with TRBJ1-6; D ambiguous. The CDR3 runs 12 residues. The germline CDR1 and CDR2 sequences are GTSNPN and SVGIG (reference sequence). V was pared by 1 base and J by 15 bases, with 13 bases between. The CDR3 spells CAWSALLLDLHF. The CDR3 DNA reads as TGTGCCTGGAGTGCTCTCCTTTTGGACCTCCACTTT. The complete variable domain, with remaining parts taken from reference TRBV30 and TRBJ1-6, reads SQTIHQWPATLVQPVGSPLSLECTVEGTSNPNLYWYRQAAGRGLQLLFYSVGIGQISSEVPQNLSASRPQDRQFILSSKKLLLSDSGFYLCAWSALLLDLHFGNGTRLTVT.

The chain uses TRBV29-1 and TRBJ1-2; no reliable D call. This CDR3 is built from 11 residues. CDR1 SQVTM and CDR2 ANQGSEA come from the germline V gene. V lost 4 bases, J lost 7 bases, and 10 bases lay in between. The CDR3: CSVVSSSGYTF. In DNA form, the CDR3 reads TGCAGCGTTGTCTCCTCTAGTGGCTACACCTTC.

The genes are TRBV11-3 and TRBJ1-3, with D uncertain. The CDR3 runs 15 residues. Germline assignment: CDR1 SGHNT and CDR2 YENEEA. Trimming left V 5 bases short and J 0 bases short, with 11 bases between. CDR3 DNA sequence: TGTGCCAGCAGCGCAGGACGGTTCTCTGGAAACACCATATATTTT. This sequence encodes CASSAGRFSGNTIYF.

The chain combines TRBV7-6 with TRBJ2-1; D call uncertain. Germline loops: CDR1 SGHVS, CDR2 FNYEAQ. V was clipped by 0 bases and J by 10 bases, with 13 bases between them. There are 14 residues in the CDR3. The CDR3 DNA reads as TGTGCCAGCAGCTTAGCGCTAGAGTCCCGCGAGCAGTTCTTC. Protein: CASSLALESREQFF.

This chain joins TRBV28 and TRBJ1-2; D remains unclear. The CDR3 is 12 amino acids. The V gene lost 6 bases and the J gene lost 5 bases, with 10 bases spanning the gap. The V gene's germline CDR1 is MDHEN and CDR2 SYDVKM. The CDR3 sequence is CASREGPYGYTF. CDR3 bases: TGTGCCAGCAGGGAGGGCCCATATGGCTACACCTTC.

The CDR3 DNA reads as TGTGCCAGTAGTTCCGACTGGTCGGCAACGTCCGGCTACACCTTC. Translating it yields CASSSDWSATSGYTF. The chain recombines TRBV19 with TRBJ1-2, with no clear D. The germline gives CDR1 LNHDA, CDR2 SQIVND (reference sequence). This CDR3 comprises 15 residues. V was pared by 5 bases and J by 8 bases, with 21 bases between.

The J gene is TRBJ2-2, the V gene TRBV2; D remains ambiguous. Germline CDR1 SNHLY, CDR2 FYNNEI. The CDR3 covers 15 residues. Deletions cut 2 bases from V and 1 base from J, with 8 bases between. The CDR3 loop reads CASSELWGNTGELFF. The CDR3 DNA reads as TGTGCCAGCAGTGAACTTTGGGGGAACACCGGGGAGCTGTTTTTT.

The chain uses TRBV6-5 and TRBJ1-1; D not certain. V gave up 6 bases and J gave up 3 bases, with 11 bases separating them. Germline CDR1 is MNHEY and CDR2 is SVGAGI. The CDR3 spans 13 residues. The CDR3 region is CASSTRRDTEAFF. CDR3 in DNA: TGTGCCAGCAGCACCCGTAGGGACACTGAAGCTTTCTTT.

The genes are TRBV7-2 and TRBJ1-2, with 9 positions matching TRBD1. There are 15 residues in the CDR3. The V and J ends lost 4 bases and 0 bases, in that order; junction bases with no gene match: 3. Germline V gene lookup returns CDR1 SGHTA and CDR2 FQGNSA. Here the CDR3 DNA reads TGTGCCAGCAGCTGGACAGGGGAAGCTAACTATGGCTACACCTTC. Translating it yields CASSWTGEANYGYTF.

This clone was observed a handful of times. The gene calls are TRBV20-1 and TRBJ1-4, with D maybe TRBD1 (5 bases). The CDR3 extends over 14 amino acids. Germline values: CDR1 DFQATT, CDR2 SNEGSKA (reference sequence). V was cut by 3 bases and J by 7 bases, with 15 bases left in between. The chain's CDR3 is CSASKIQGGEKLFF. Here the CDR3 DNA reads TGCAGTGCTAGTAAAATCCAGGGAGGTGAAAAACTGTTTTTT.

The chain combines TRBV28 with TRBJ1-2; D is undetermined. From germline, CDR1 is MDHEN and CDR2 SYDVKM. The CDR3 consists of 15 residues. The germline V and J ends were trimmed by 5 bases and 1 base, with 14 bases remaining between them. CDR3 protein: CASSTVGNLNYGYTF. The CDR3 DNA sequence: TGTGCCAGCAGTACGGTAGGGAACCTTAACTATGGCTACACCTTC.

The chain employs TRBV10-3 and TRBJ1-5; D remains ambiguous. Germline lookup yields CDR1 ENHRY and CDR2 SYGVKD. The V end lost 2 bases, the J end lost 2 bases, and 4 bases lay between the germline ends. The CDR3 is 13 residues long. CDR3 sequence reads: CAISEGGNQPQHF. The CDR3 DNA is TGTGCCATCAGTGAGGGGGGCAATCAGCCCCAGCATTTT.

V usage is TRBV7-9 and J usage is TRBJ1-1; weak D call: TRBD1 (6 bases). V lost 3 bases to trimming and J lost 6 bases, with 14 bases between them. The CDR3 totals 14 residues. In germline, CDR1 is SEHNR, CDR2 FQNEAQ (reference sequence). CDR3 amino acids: CASSLLQGVSEAFF. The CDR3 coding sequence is TGTGCCAGCAGCTTGCTACAGGGTGTTTCTGAAGCTTTCTTT.

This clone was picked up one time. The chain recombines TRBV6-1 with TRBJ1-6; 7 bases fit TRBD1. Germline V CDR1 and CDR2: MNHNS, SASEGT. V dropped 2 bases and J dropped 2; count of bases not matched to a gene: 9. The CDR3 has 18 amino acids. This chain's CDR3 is CASSEPPQGQPYNSPLHF. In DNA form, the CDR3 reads TGTGCCAGCAGTGAACCCCCACAGGGGCAGCCCTATAATTCACCCCTCCACTTT.

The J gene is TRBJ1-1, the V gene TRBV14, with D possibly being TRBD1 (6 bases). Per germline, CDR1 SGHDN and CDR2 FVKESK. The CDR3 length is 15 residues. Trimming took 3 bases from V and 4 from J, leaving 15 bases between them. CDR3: CASSQGGRPGTEAFF. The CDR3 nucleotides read TGTGCCAGCAGCCAGGGGGGGCGTCCGGGCACTGAAGCTTTCTTT.

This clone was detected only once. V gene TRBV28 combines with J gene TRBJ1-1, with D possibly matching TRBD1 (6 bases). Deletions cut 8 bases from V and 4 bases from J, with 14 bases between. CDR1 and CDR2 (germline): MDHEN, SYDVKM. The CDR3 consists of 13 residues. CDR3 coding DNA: TGTGCCAGCTCGGGGGCCCAGGGCACTGAAGCTTTCTTT. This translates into CASSGAQGTEAFF.

The CDR3 bases are TGTGCCAGCGTGACAGGGAGCTCCTACGAGCAGTACTTC. This codes for CASVTGSSYEQYF. V usage is TRBV28 and J usage is TRBJ2-7; 7 nucleotides agree with TRBD1. Germline trimming cut 8 bases from V and 0 bases from J; bases unmatched to any gene: 4. The CDR3 spans 13 residues. Germline V lookup: CDR1 MDHEN, CDR2 SYDVKM.

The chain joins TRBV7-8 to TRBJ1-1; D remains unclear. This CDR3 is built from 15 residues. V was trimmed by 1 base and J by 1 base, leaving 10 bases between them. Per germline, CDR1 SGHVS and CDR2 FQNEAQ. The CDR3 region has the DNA TGTGCCAGCAGCTTAGGTGATTTCCCGAACACTGAAGCTTTCTTT. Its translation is CASSLGDFPNTEAFF.

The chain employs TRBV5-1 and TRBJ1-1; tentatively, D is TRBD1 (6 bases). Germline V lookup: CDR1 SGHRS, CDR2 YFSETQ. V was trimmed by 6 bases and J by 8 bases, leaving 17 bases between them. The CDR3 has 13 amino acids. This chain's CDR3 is CASTITGTTEAFF. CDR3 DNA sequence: TGCGCCAGCACGATAACAGGGACGACGGAAGCTTTCTTT.

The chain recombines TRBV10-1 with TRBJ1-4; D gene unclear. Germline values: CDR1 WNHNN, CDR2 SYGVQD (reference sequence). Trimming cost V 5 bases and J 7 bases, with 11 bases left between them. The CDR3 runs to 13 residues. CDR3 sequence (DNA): TGCGCCAGCAGTCCTCGGGCGGGTGAAAAACTGTTTTTT. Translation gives CASSPRAGEKLFF.

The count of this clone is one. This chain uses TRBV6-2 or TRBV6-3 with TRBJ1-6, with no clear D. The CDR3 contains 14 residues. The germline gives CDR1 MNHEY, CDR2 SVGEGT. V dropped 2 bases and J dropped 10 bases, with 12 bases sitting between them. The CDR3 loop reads CASSYQPVASPLHF. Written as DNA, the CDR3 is TGTGCCAGCAGTTACCAGCCGGTTGCGTCACCCCTCCACTTT.

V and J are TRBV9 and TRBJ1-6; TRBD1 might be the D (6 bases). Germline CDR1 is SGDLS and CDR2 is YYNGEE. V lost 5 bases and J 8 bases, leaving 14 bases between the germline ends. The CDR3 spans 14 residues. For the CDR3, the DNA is TGTGCCAGCAGTTCTATAGGGGGTGATTCACCCCTCCACTTT. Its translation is CASSSIGGDSPLHF.

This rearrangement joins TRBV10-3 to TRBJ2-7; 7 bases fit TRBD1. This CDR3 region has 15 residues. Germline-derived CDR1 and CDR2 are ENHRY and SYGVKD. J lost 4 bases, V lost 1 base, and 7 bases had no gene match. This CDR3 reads CAISEYGTGVYEQYF. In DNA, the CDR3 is TGTGCCATCAGTGAGTACGGAACAGGGGTATACGAGCAGTACTTC.

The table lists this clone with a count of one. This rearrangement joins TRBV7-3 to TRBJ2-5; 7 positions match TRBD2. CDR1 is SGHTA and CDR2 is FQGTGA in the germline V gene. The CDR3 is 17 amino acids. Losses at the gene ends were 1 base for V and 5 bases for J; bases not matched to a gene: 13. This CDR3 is CASSLNSGGIFTETQYF. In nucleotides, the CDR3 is TGTGCCAGCAGCTTAAACTCGGGGGGAATATTTACTGAGACCCAGTACTTC.

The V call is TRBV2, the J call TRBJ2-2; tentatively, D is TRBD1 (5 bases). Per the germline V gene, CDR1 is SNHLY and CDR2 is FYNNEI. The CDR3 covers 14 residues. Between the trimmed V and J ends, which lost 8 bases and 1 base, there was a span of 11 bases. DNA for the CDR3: TGTGCCAGCTCCAAGGGGAAGAACACCGGGGAGCTGTTTTTT. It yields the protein CASSKGKNTGELFF.

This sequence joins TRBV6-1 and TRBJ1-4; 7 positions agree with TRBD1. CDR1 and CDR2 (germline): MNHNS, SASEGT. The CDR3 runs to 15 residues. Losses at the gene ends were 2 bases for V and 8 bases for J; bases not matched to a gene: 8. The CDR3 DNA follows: TGTGCCAGCAGTGAACCAGGGGGTCTCAGGGAAAAACTGTTTTTT. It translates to CASSEPGGLREKLFF.

The CDR3 protein is CASSLGQGQGEKLFF. Here the CDR3 DNA reads TGTGCCAGCAGTTTAGGACAGGGGCAAGGAGAAAAACTGTTTTTT. The rearrangement uses TRBV28 and TRBJ1-4; 9 positions agree with TRBD1. Trimming at V came to 2 bases and at J to 8 bases, leaving 6 bases not matched to a gene. CDR1 and CDR2 from the germline V gene are MDHEN and SYDVKM. The CDR3 has 15 residues.

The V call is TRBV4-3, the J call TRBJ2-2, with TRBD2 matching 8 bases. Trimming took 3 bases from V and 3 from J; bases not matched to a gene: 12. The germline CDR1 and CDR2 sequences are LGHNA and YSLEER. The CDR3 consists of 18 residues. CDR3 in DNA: TGCGCCAGCAGCCAGACTGTTGGAAGCGGGGGTTACACCGGGGAGCTGTTTTTT. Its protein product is CASSQTVGSGGYTGELFF.